The entry that follows covers one TCR beta chain sequence. As yet, its antigen is unknown. CDR1 is MNHNS and CDR2 is SASEGT in the germline V gene. The CDR3 contains 15 residues. The V end was cut by 7 bases, the J end by 0 bases, with 12 bases between. The sample belongs to a study of OX40 agonist ivuxolimab in advanced cancers. Study-wide context: Dose-escalation subjects each had hepatocellular carcinoma, melanoma, renal cell or head and neck cancer. Study results and caveats: Antigen targets of the expanded peripheral T cells went undetermined.

The timepoints at which blood was sampled were baseline, cycle 4 day 1, and cycle 7 day 1. Only in-frame clones appear in the TCRdb table, and some are missing; sequencing was by immunoSEQ multiplex PCR. The sample includes about 13,000 clones, 84% of them seen just once. V gene TRBV6-1 combines with J gene TRBJ1-4; a possible D gene is TRBD1 (5 bases). This specimen was CD4+ or CD8+ T cells sorted from blood, taken in a trial of the OX40 agonist ivuxolimab. This sequence was found in an adult with an advanced solid tumor such as melanoma, head and neck, liver or kidney cancer. The CDR3: CASTSGLTTNEKLFF. CDR3 DNA sequence: TGTGCCAGCACGTCAGGGTTAACAACTAATGAAAAACTGTTTTTT.